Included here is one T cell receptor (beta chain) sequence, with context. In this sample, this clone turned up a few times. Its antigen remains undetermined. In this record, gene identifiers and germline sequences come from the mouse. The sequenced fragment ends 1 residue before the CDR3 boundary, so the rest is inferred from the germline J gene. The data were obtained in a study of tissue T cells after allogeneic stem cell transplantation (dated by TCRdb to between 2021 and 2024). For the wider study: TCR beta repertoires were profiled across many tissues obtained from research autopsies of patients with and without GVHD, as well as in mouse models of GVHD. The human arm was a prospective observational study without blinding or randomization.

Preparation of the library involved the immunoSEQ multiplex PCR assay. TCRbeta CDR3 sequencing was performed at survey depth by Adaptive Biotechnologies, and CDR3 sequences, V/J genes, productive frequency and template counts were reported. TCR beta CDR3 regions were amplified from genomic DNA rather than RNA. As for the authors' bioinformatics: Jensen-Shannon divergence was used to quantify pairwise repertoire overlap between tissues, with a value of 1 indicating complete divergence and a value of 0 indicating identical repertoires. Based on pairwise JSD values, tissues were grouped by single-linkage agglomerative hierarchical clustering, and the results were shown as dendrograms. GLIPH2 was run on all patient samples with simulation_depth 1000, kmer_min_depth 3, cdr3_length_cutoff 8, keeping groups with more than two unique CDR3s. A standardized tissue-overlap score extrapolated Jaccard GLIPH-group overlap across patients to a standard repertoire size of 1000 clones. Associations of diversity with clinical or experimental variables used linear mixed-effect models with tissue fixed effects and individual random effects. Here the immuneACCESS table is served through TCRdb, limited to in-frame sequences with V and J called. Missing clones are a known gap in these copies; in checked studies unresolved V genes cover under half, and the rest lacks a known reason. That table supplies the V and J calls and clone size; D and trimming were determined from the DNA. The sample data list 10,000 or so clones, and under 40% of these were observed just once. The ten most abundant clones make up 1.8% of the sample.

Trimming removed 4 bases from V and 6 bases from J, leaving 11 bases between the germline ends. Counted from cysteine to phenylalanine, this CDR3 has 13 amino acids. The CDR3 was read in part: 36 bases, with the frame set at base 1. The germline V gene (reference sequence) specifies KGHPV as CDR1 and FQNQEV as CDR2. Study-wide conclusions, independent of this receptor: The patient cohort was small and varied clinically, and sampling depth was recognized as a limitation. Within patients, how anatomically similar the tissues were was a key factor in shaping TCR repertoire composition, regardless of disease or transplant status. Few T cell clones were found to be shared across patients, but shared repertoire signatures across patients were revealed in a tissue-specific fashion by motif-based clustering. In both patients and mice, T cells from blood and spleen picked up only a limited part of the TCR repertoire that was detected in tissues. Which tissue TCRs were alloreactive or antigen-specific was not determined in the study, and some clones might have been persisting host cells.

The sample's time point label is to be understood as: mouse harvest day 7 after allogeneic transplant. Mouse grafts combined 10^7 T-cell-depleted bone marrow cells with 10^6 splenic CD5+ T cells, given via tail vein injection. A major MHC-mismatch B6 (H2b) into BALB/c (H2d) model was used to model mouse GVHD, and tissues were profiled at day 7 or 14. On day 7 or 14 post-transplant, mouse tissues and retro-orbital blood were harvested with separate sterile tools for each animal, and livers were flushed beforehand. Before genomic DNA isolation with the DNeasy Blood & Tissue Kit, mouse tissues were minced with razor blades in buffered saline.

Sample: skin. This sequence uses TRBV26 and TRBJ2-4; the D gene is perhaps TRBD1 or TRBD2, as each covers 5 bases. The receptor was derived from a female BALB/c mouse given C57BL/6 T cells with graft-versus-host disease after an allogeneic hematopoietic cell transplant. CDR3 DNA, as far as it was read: TGTGCCAGCAGTCAGGGGACGCCGAACACCTTGTAC. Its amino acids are CASSQGTPNTLY. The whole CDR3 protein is CASSQGTPNTLYF.